The TCR beta chain under discussion was sequenced for a study of OX40 agonist ivuxolimab in advanced cancers. Measured with immunoSEQ multiplex PCR; TCRdb has only the in-frame clones, and not every one. The table shows more than 40,000 clones, with roughly 90% occurring only once. The origin of this receptor is an adult with an advanced solid tumor such as melanoma, head and neck, liver or kidney cancer. This material consisted of CD4+ or CD8+ T cells sorted from blood, taken in a trial of the OX40 agonist ivuxolimab.

This CDR3 reads CASAPGSQETQYF. In DNA, the CDR3 is TGTGCCAGCGCGCCAGGGTCCCAAGAGACCCAGTACTTC. The chain joins TRBV7-3 to TRBJ2-5; TRBD1 is a possible D gene (5 bases). CDR1 is SGHTA and CDR2 is FQGTGA in the germline V gene. V was trimmed by 8 bases and J by 1 base, leaving 11 bases between them. The CDR3 spans 13 residues.